Sequencing of this TCR beta chain was carried out in a study of CD8+CD57+ T cells in acquired aplastic anemia. Study background: Mean DNA quantity obtained from sorted CD4+ and CD8+ cells was about 3.2 ug. Overall study results and limits: Patients and controls shared some 30 CD8+ CDR3 sequences, highly expressed in patients. Patients showed no significant difference from controls in CD8+ Simpson's diversity.

About this clonotype: Its matching antigen is unknown.

This CDR3 contains 13 residues. The V end was cut by 6 bases, the J end by 5 bases, with 13 bases between. Germline CDR1 and CDR2: MNHEY and SVGAGI. Both TCR beta VDJ combination and CDR3 sequence profiling were carried out. Genomic DNA was the template for this profiling. MiXCR was run by TCRdb on the reads, yielding one entry per CDR3 protein. The profile shows about 190,000 distinct CDR3 sequences, 54% of them singletons. The chain uses TRBV6-5 and TRBJ2-5; maybe TRBD2 (5 bases). The clonotype comes from a human donor in good health, serving as a control. The sequenced sample was sorted CD4+, CD8+, or CD8+CD57+ T cells (not recorded which) from PBMCs. This CDR3 is CASSSRSGETQYF. CDR3 sequence (DNA): TGTGCCAGCAGCTCTAGGTCGGGGGAGACCCAGTACTTC.